What follows describes a single TCR beta chain. Clones were read by immunoSEQ multiplex PCR, and TCRdb kept only the in-frame ones, dropping some. This sample has about 36,000 clones, with around nine tenths found just once. The data were taken from a study of T cell changes during pregnancy in multiple sclerosis. The CDR3 consists of 13 residues. The V and J ends lost 7 bases and 4 bases respectively, with 12 bases between them. CDR1 and CDR2 (germline): MNHNS, SASEGT. This sample comprised CD8+ T cells from peripheral blood mononuclear cells, obtained in the third trimester of pregnancy. V and J are TRBV6-1 and TRBJ2-3; tentatively, D is TRBD1 (6 bases). The clonotype originates from a female donor with multiple sclerosis, enrolled in a pregnancy study. CDR3 region: CASTPGVPDTQYF. The CDR3 DNA reads as TGTGCCAGCACCCCAGGGGTCCCAGATACGCAGTATTTT.